Sequencing of this T cell receptor (beta chain) was carried out in a study of blood T cell repertoires in COVID-19. For the study at large: COVID-19 samples from acute and convalescent phases originated in the United States, Italy and Spain. Sources were T cells, B-cell-depleted T cells, or PBMCs; the material itself was cDNA or gDNA.

J gave up 5 bases and V 1 base, and 2 bases lay outside the gene matches. This CDR3 comprises 16 residues. Germline V gene data show CDR1 as LGHNA and CDR2 as YSLEER. Per the study methods: It was from reference gene primer amplification that nucleated cell counts were estimated. Using immunoSEQ multiplex PCR, the repertoire was profiled, and TCRdb retains in-frame clones only, with some absent. The DNA gave D and trimming, while V, J and clone size come from that table. The sample has over 45,000 clones; 80% to 90% are singletons. This sequence joins TRBV4-3 and TRBJ2-5; 15 bases are shared with TRBD2. This receptor was obtained from a man aged 35 to 55 with acute or convalescent COVID-19. Source material: peripheral blood. The CDR3 DNA reads as TGCGCCAGCAGCCAAGGGACTAGCGGGGGGGTTGAGACCCAGTACTTC. Translating it yields CASSQGTSGGVETQYF.